Shown below are 22 T cell receptor beta chains from a single sample sequenced in a study of cytomegalovirus exposure and HLA in healthy donors. Amplification used 60 Vbeta primers and 13 Jbeta primers. Sequencing used immunoSEQ multiplex PCR; TCRdb keeps in-frame clones, though not all of them. The table has roughly 140,000 clones, roughly four fifths seen once. Sequences were obtained from PBMCs. These TCRs come from a woman aged 60-70 years in good health and CMV-seropositive.

In regard to this clone: This specimen includes other DNA sequences encoding the same CDR3. J is TRBJ2-1 and V is TRBV9, with D perhaps TRBD1 (6 bases). This CDR3 is 13 amino acids long. The V gene's germline CDR1 is SGDLS and CDR2 YYNGEE. Trimming stripped 0 bases from V and 5 bases from J, with 6 bases between. The CDR3 reads CASSVAGDNEQFF. For the CDR3, the DNA is TGTGCCAGCAGCGTAGCAGGGGACAATGAGCAGTTCTTC.

This rearrangement joins TRBV27 to TRBJ2-5; 9 bases are a match to TRBD2. The DNA matches TRBJ2-7 better at its end, which makes the J call doubtful. The CDR3 has 16 amino acids. Looked up from germline, CDR1 is MNHEY and CDR2 is SMNVEV (reference sequence). The CDR3 loop is CASSLSLAGPQYEQYF. The CDR3 nucleotides are TGTGCCAGCAGTTTGTCCCTAGCGGGACCACAGTACGAGCAGTACTTC.

The rearrangement links TRBV28 to TRBJ2-5; D is perhaps TRBD1 (6 bases). The V end was cut by 5 bases, the J end by 4 bases, with 17 bases between. This CDR3 contains 15 residues. Per germline, CDR1 MDHEN and CDR2 SYDVKM. CDR3 protein: CASSKLNGGPETQYF. The CDR3 bases are TGTGCCAGCAGTAAACTGAATGGGGGCCCAGAGACCCAGTACTTC. The entire variable domain, with the rest obtained from reference TRBV28 and TRBJ2-5, is as follows: DVKVTQSSRYLVKRTGEKVFLECVQDMDHENMFWYRQDPGLGLRLIYFSYDVKMKEKGDIPEGYSVSREKKERFSLILESASTNQTSMYLCASSKLNGGPETQYFGPGTRLLVL.

This clone occurred once. V and J are TRBV30 and TRBJ2-1; D is unresolved. Trimming cost V 2 bases and J 5 bases, with 7 bases left between them. Germline CDR1 is GTSNPN and CDR2 is SVGIG (reference sequence). The length of the CDR3 is 12 residues. The CDR3 DNA reads TGTGCCTGGAGTCTGGCGGACAATGAGCAGTTCTTC. Its translation: CAWSLADNEQFF.

CDR3 in DNA: TGTGCCAGCACGTCAACAGGGGACGATACGCAGTATTTT. Translating it yields CASTSTGDDTQYF. The chain links TRBV6-5 to TRBJ2-3; 7 bases map to TRBD1. V gave up 7 bases and J gave up 6 bases; unmatched junction bases: 7. This CDR3 spans 13 amino acids. Germline V lookup: CDR1 MNHEY, CDR2 SVGAGI.

Here the CDR3 DNA reads TGCGCCAGCAGCTTAGAGCGGGGCTACAATGAGCAGTTCTTC. As protein: CASSLERGYNEQFF. V and J are TRBV5-1 and TRBJ2-1; 7 nucleotides align to TRBD2. V was pared by 2 bases and J by 3 bases, with 2 bases of the junction left unmatched. Germline V gives CDR1 SGHRS, CDR2 YFSETQ. The CDR3 is 14 amino acids.

The gene calls are TRBV7-6 and TRBJ2-7; 13 bases align to TRBD2. From germline, CDR1 is SGHVS and CDR2 FNYEAQ. Losses at the gene ends were 3 bases for V and 6 bases for J; bases not matched to a gene: 8. The CDR3 has 16 amino acids. CDR3 nucleotide sequence: TGTGCCAGCAGCTTCGGTGGACTAGCGGGAGTACCCGAGCAGTACTTC. It is translated as CASSFGGLAGVPEQYF.

The rearrangement links TRBV6-5 to TRBJ2-5; TRBD1 matches at 7 bases. CDR3 size: 16 residues. The trim removed 2 bases at V and 4 bases at J, leaving 10 bases unmatched. Looked up from germline, CDR1 is MNHEY and CDR2 is SVGAGI. CDR3 protein: CASSYTYRGRGETQYF. The DNA of the CDR3 is TGTGCCAGCAGTTACACTTACAGGGGAAGGGGAGAGACCCAGTACTTC.

This chain joins TRBV5-6 and TRBJ2-5; no clear D. The closer fit of TRBJ2-7 to the DNA end suggests the J call may be wrong. Germline values: CDR1 SGHDT, CDR2 YYEEEE. The CDR3 runs to 13 residues. CDR3 sequence: CASSALKAYEQYF. The CDR3 nucleotides read TGTGCCAGCAGCGCCCTAAAAGCCTACGAGCAGTACTTC.

The J gene is TRBJ2-5, the V gene TRBV7-2; weak D call: TRBD1 (5 bases). V was trimmed by 4 bases and J by 0 bases, leaving 9 bases between them. CDR3 length: 14 amino acids. Germline CDR1 SGHTA, CDR2 FQGNSA. CDR3 residues: CASSSPTDQETQYF. The CDR3 DNA is TGTGCCAGCAGCTCACCGACAGACCAAGAGACCCAGTACTTC.

The V gene is TRBV7-2, the J gene TRBJ2-1; 11 bases fit TRBD2. Germline CDR1 and CDR2: SGHTA and FQGNSA. V was pared by 5 bases and J by 8 bases, with 11 bases of the junction left unmatched. The CDR3 extends over 16 amino acids. CDR3: CASSQQGLAEEDEQFF. The CDR3 DNA is TGTGCCAGCAGCCAACAGGGACTAGCGGAGGAGGATGAGCAGTTCTTC.

This clone has just one count. The gene calls are TRBV7-2 and TRBJ2-3, with 7 bases fitting TRBD1. J lost 5 bases, V lost 3 bases, and 5 bases had no gene match. CDR3 length: 14 amino acids. CDR1 is SGHTA and CDR2 is FQGNSA in the germline V gene. The CDR3 DNA follows: TGTGCCAGCAGCTTCGGACAGGCGGAAGATACGCAGTATTTT. This translates into CASSFGQAEDTQYF.

This sequence joins TRBV11-2 and TRBJ2-7; 8 bases are shared with TRBD2. Germline assignment: CDR1 SGHAT and CDR2 FQNNGV. This CDR3 has 14 residues. V shed 5 bases and J 4 bases; nucleotides not matched to a gene: 7. CDR3 in DNA: TGTGCCAGCAGCAAAACGGGCGGGAGGTACGAGCAGTACTTC. This gives the protein CASSKTGGRYEQYF.

The chain uses TRBV5-4 and TRBJ2-5, with 7 bases aligning to TRBD2. CDR1 is SGHNT, CDR2 YYREEE, per germline (reference sequence). V was pared by 4 bases and J by 5 bases, with 8 bases of the junction left unmatched. The CDR3 covers 14 residues. CDR3 protein: CASSVKGGQETQYF. For the CDR3, the DNA is TGTGCCAGCAGCGTGAAGGGAGGGCAGGAGACCCAGTACTTC.

This chain uses TRBV6-1 with TRBJ1-1, with D tentatively TRBD1 (5 bases). The CDR3 sequence is 12 residues long. The V end lost 10 bases, the J end lost 3 bases, and 12 bases lay between the germline ends. Germline V gives CDR1 MNHNS, CDR2 SASEGT. CDR3 DNA: TGTGCCACTCACGGGGGATACACTGAAGCTTTCTTT. This translates into CATHGGYTEAFF.

V gene TRBV7-6 combines with J gene TRBJ1-5; D may be TRBD1 (6 bases). V shed 0 bases and J shed 2 bases, with 14 bases lying between them. The CDR3 covers 17 residues. The germline V gene has CDR1 SGHVS and CDR2 FNYEAQ. CDR3 coding DNA: TGTGCCAGCAGCTTAGCTGGGCGGGGGCGAGGCAATCAGCCCCAGCATTTT. It yields the protein CASSLAGRGRGNQPQHF. The complete variable domain, with remaining parts taken from reference TRBV7-6 and TRBJ1-5, reads GAGVSQSPRYKVTKRGQDVALRCDPISGHVSLYWYRQALGQGPEFLTYFNYEAQQDKSGLPNDRFSAERPEGSISTLTIQRTEQRDSAMYRCASSLAGRGRGNQPQHFGDGTRLSIL.

The V call is TRBV29-1, the J call TRBJ2-3, with 11 bases identical to TRBD2. The V gene end was trimmed by 6 bases and the J gene end by 1 base; junction bases not matched to a gene: 0. Germline V CDR1 and CDR2: SQVTM, ANQGSEA. This CDR3 contains 13 residues. The CDR3 DNA follows: TGCAGCGTGGGACTAGCGGGCACAGATACGCAGTATTTT. Amino acid sequence: CSVGLAGTDTQYF.

V is TRBV9 and J is TRBJ2-7, with TRBD1 as a possible D gene (5 bases). Germline assignment: CDR1 SGDLS and CDR2 YYNGEE. The V gene lost 4 bases and the J gene lost 1 base, with 15 bases spanning the gap. The CDR3 extends over 15 amino acids. The CDR3 bases are TGTGCCAGCAGCTTAAGATATGGGGCGTCCTACGAGCAGTACTTC. Amino acid sequence: CASSLRYGASYEQYF. The complete variable domain, with remaining parts taken from reference TRBV9 and TRBJ2-7, reads DSGVTQTPKHLITATGQRVTLRCSPRSGDLSVYWYQQSLDQGLQFLIQYYNGEERAKGNILERFSAQQFPDLHSELNLSSLELGDSALYFCASSLRYGASYEQYFGPGTRLTVT.

This clone was found once. J is TRBJ1-1 and V is TRBV30, with unresolved D. V lost 4 bases and J lost 0, with 9 bases in between. The CDR3 extends over 13 amino acids. Germline CDR1 is GTSNPN and CDR2 is SVGIG (reference sequence). CDR3 in DNA: TGTGCCTGGAACCAGTACATGAACACTGAAGCTTTCTTT. This gives the protein CAWNQYMNTEAFF.

The chain couples TRBV30 to TRBJ2-1, with 11 bases identical to TRBD2. Germline values: CDR1 GTSNPN, CDR2 SVGIG (reference sequence). V lost 2 bases and J lost 6; bases outside the gene matches: 6. This CDR3 contains 15 residues. The CDR3: CAWSLRGLAVNEQFF. Here the CDR3 DNA reads TGTGCCTGGAGTCTAAGGGGACTAGCGGTCAATGAGCAGTTCTTC.

In its sample, this clone was seen a few times. The chain combines TRBV9 with TRBJ2-1; a possible D gene is TRBD1 (7 bases). The CDR3 covers 11 residues. Between the trimmed V and J ends, which lost 9 bases and 10 bases, there was a span of 14 bases. Germline lookup yields CDR1 SGDLS and CDR2 YYNGEE. The CDR3 region has the DNA TGTGCCAAACACAGGGGACTCGAGCAGTTCTTC. Protein: CAKHRGLEQFF.

The chain recombines TRBV4-2 with TRBJ2-7, with D perhaps matching TRBD2 (6 bases). CDR1 is LGHNA, CDR2 YNFKEQ, per germline. Trimming took off 0 bases at V and 6 bases at J, with 12 bases between the two ends. CDR3 length equals 14 residues. Here the CDR3 reads CASSQDRGGSEQYF. The CDR3 coding sequence is TGTGCCAGCAGCCAAGATCGGGGAGGCTCCGAGCAGTACTTC.